This T cell receptor beta chain was captured by sequencing in a study of metastatic and nonmetastatic thyroid tumors. From the PCR reads, TCRdb re-called clones with MiXCR. This table holds almost 35,000 clones, around 17% found once. This CDR3 is built from 15 residues. Germline trimming cut 4 bases from V and 0 bases from J; bases unmatched to any gene: 2. This clone was found many times. The conserved closing phenylalanine or tryptophan is absent in this CDR3, likely reflecting a read error. Ahead of thyroid surgery, no patient had received treatment of any kind. The chain recombines TRBV12-3 or TRBV12-4 with TRBJ2-7; 11 positions agree with TRBD1. The sample comprised blood. The source is a female donor with papillary thyroid cancer or a benign thyroid nodule (not recorded which). Some clones in this sample may be carry-over from other donors' samples. The CDR3 is CASSSGQGASYEQYL. The CDR3 nucleotides are TGTGCCAGCAGTTCCGGACAGGGGGCCTCCTACGAGCAGTACCTC.